This is a list of T cell receptor beta chains from one sample in a study of blood T cell repertoires in COVID-19. The protocol was immunoSEQ multiplex PCR, while the TCRdb copy is restricted to in-frame clones and leaves out a portion. The repertoire includes a few hundred thousand clones, about nine tenths of them detected once, and less than 2.5% sits in the top ten. Sequencing was done on a sample of peripheral blood. All receptors come from a man in his fifties or sixties with acute or convalescent COVID-19. The CDR3 runs from the conserved cysteine through the conserved F or W. The order of the fields is D gene, clone size, J gene, V gene, CDR3 protein, CDR3 DNA. D genes are given only for firm matches. Expanded clones get a size class; other rows say once, few or many, or leave the size out.

D gene: TRBD2
clone size: .
J gene: TRBJ2-1
V gene: TRBV9
CDR3 protein: CASSVNQRGDLDEQFF
CDR3 DNA: TGTGCCAGCAGCGTAAACCAGCGGGGGGACTTAGATGAGCAGTTCTTC

D gene: .
clone size: .
J gene: TRBJ1-5
V gene: TRBV7-9
CDR3 protein: CASTEEGQPQHF
CDR3 DNA: TGTGCCAGCACCGAGGAGGGCCAGCCCCAGCATTTT

D gene: .
clone size: .
J gene: TRBJ1-2
V gene: TRBV30
CDR3 protein: CAWSGDQPGGGYTF
CDR3 DNA: TGTGCCTGGAGTGGTGACCAACCCGGGGGGGGCTACACCTTC

D gene: TRBD2
clone size: .
J gene: TRBJ2-3
V gene: TRBV25-1
CDR3 protein: CASSFTSGTDTQYF
CDR3 DNA: TGTGCCAGCAGTTTCACTAGCGGGACAGATACGCAGTATTTT

D gene: TRBD2
clone size: .
J gene: TRBJ2-7
V gene: TRBV6-6
CDR3 protein: CASSYTGGAYEQYF
CDR3 DNA: TGTGCCAGCAGTTACACCGGGGGGGCTTACGAGCAGTACTTC

D gene: .
clone size: .
J gene: TRBJ1-3
V gene: TRBV19
CDR3 protein: CASSIDPGTTSGNTIYF
CDR3 DNA: TGTGCCAGTAGTATTGATCCGGGGACAACTTCTGGAAACACCATATATTTT

D gene: .
clone size: once
J gene: TRBJ1-2
V gene: TRBV5-4
CDR3 protein: CASSWPSQDTYGYTF
CDR3 DNA: TGTGCCAGCAGCTGGCCTTCACAGGATACCTATGGCTACACCTTC

D gene: .
clone size: .
J gene: TRBJ2-2
V gene: TRBV5-6
CDR3 protein: CASSLGSLVTGELFF
CDR3 DNA: TGTGCCAGCAGCTTGGGTTCGTTAGTGACCGGGGAGCTGTTTTTT

D gene: .
clone size: .
J gene: TRBJ1-2
V gene: TRBV4-1
CDR3 protein: CASSQDENREGGYTF
CDR3 DNA: TGCGCCAGCAGCCAAGATGAGAACAGGGAGGGTGGCTACACCTTC

D gene: TRBD2
clone size: few
J gene: TRBJ2-6
V gene: TRBV5-1
CDR3 protein: CASGMALAGAGANVLTF
CDR3 DNA: TGCGCCAGCGGGATGGCCCTAGCGGGGGCTGGGGCCAACGTCCTGACTTTC

D gene: .
clone size: .
J gene: TRBJ2-3
V gene: TRBV28
CDR3 protein: CASRKGGRTDTQYF
CDR3 DNA: TGTGCCAGCAGAAAGGGGGGGCGCACAGATACGCAGTATTTT

D gene: TRBD1
clone size: .
J gene: TRBJ1-6
V gene: TRBV24-1
CDR3 protein: CATSKGTGDNSPLHF
CDR3 DNA: TGTGCCACCAGTAAAGGGACAGGGGATAATTCACCCCTCCACTTT

D gene: .
clone size: .
J gene: TRBJ2-3
V gene: TRBV18
CDR3 protein: CASSWDLGKQYF
CDR3 DNA: TGTGCCAGCTCGTGGGACTTAGGAAAGCAGTATTTT

D gene: .
clone size: .
J gene: TRBJ2-3
V gene: TRBV2
CDR3 protein: CASNRFGSVTLSDTQYF
CDR3 DNA: TGTGCCAGCAATAGGTTTGGTAGCGTGACCCTATCAGATACGCAGTATTTT

D gene: .
clone size: .
J gene: TRBJ2-1
V gene: TRBV11-2
CDR3 protein: CASSLEGHSSYNEQFF
CDR3 DNA: TGTGCCAGCAGCTTAGAGGGGCACAGCTCCTACAATGAGCAGTTCTTC

D gene: .
clone size: .
J gene: TRBJ1-2
V gene: TRBV12-5
CDR3 protein: CASGFRTQSYGYTF
CDR3 DNA: TGTGCTAGTGGTTTCCGGACACAAAGTTATGGCTACACCTTC

D gene: TRBD1
clone size: .
J gene: TRBJ1-6
V gene: TRBV18
CDR3 protein: CASSLGQGASSPLHF
CDR3 DNA: TGTGCCAGCTCCCTCGGACAGGGGGCTAGTTCACCCCTCCACTTT

D gene: TRBD2
clone size: .
J gene: TRBJ2-1
V gene: TRBV7-3
CDR3 protein: CASSLVGIAGSYNEQFF
CDR3 DNA: TGTGCCAGCAGCTTGGTGGGGATAGCGGGGTCCTACAATGAGCAGTTCTTC

D gene: TRBD2
clone size: .
J gene: TRBJ2-2
V gene: TRBV4-2
CDR3 protein: CASSQGNGGATGELFF
CDR3 DNA: TGTGCCAGCAGCCAAGGGAACGGGGGGGCCACCGGGGAGCTGTTTTTT

D gene: .
clone size: .
J gene: TRBJ2-3
V gene: TRBV20-1
CDR3 protein: CSASPGVRTDTQYF
CDR3 DNA: TGCAGTGCTAGTCCGGGGGTTCGCACAGATACGCAGTATTTT

D gene: TRBD2
clone size: once
J gene: TRBJ2-3
V gene: TRBV4-1
CDR3 protein: CASSQLAGGQDTQYF
CDR3 DNA: TGCGCCAGCAGCCAACTAGCGGGGGGGCAAGATACGCAGTATTTT

D gene: .
clone size: .
J gene: TRBJ1-2
V gene: TRBV3-1/TRBV3-2
CDR3 protein: CASSPSGGALGGYTF
CDR3 DNA: TGTGCCAGCAGCCCATCGGGGGGGGCCCTAGGTGGCTACACCTTC

D gene: .
clone size: few
J gene: TRBJ1-2
V gene: TRBV2
CDR3 protein: CASRAESGYTF
CDR3 DNA: TGTGCCAGCAGGGCAGAATCTGGCTACACCTTC

D gene: TRBD2
clone size: few
J gene: TRBJ2-1
V gene: TRBV4-2
CDR3 protein: CASRLAGGSSYNEQFF
CDR3 DNA: TGTGCCAGCAGACTAGCGGGGGGGAGCTCCTACAATGAGCAGTTCTTC

D gene: .
clone size: once
J gene: TRBJ1-3
V gene: TRBV7-2
CDR3 protein: CASSLSGVVGNTIYF
CDR3 DNA: TGTGCCAGCAGCTTAAGTGGAGTGGTGGGAAACACCATATATTTT

D gene: TRBD1
clone size: .
J gene: TRBJ1-2
V gene: TRBV27
CDR3 protein: CASTVTGALNYGYTF
CDR3 DNA: TGTGCCAGCACCGTGACAGGGGCGTTAAACTATGGCTACACCTTC

D gene: TRBD1
clone size: .
J gene: TRBJ2-2
V gene: TRBV4-1
CDR3 protein: CASSQIGQGTTGELFF
CDR3 DNA: TGCGCCAGCAGCCAAATAGGACAGGGGACCACCGGGGAGCTGTTTTTT

D gene: TRBD1
clone size: .
J gene: TRBJ1-4
V gene: TRBV9
CDR3 protein: CASSRDRGNEKLFF
CDR3 DNA: TGTGCCAGCAGCCGGGACAGGGGAAATGAAAAACTGTTTTTT

D gene: .
clone size: once
J gene: TRBJ2-7
V gene: TRBV29-1
CDR3 protein: CSVGQAAYEQYF
CDR3 DNA: TGCAGCGTTGGACAGGCGGCCTACGAGCAGTACTTC

D gene: .
clone size: .
J gene: TRBJ1-1
V gene: TRBV6-5
CDR3 protein: CASSLTGWIAFF
CDR3 DNA: TGTGCCAGCAGTTTGACAGGATGGATTGCTTTCTTT

D gene: .
clone size: once
J gene: TRBJ1-1
V gene: TRBV19
CDR3 protein: CASSGWGGGTEAFF
CDR3 DNA: TGTGCCAGTAGTGGGTGGGGGGGAGGTACTGAAGCTTTCTTT

D gene: TRBD1
clone size: .
J gene: TRBJ2-2
V gene: TRBV7-7
CDR3 protein: CASSGRTGGDNTGELFF
CDR3 DNA: TGTGCTAGCAGCGGCAGGACAGGGGGCGACAACACCGGGGAGCTGTTTTTT

D gene: .
clone size: .
J gene: TRBJ2-2
V gene: TRBV11-2
CDR3 protein: CASSRTLGNTGELFF
CDR3 DNA: TGTGCCAGCAGCAGGACACTCGGAAACACCGGGGAGCTGTTTTTT

D gene: TRBD2
clone size: .
J gene: TRBJ2-3
V gene: TRBV7-2
CDR3 protein: CASSSSSTSGDTDTQYF
CDR3 DNA: TGTGCCAGCAGCTCATCCTCGACTAGCGGGGACACAGATACGCAGTATTTT

D gene: .
clone size: .
J gene: TRBJ2-1
V gene: TRBV10-1
CDR3 protein: CASSESRGTGNEQFF
CDR3 DNA: TGCGCCAGCAGTGAGTCTCGGGGTACCGGCAATGAGCAGTTCTTC

D gene: TRBD1
clone size: .
J gene: TRBJ2-1
V gene: TRBV12-3/TRBV12-4
CDR3 protein: CASSGDRRNEQFF
CDR3 DNA: TGTGCCAGCAGTGGGGACAGGCGAAATGAGCAGTTCTTC

D gene: .
clone size: once
J gene: TRBJ1-2
V gene: TRBV2
CDR3 protein: CASSAAGEVGGYTF
CDR3 DNA: TGTGCCAGCAGTGCAGCGGGGGAGGTGGGTGGCTACACCTTC

D gene: .
clone size: few
J gene: TRBJ1-2
V gene: TRBV11-2
CDR3 protein: CASSSLERVGYTF
CDR3 DNA: TGTGCCAGCAGCTCACTAGAGAGGGTTGGCTACACCTTC

D gene: .
clone size: once
J gene: TRBJ1-1
V gene: TRBV7-2
CDR3 protein: CASSLVFGGENTEAFF
CDR3 DNA: TGTGCCAGCAGCTTAGTGTTCGGGGGTGAGAACACTGAAGCTTTCTTT

D gene: .
clone size: many
J gene: TRBJ2-1
V gene: TRBV5-1
CDR3 protein: CASRREPANEQFF
CDR3 DNA: TGCGCCAGCAGACGGGAACCGGCCAATGAGCAGTTCTTC

D gene: .
clone size: .
J gene: TRBJ1-5
V gene: TRBV30
CDR3 protein: CAWRMGQGGNQPQHF
CDR3 DNA: TGTGCCTGGAGGATGGGGCAGGGTGGCAATCAGCCCCAGCATTTT

D gene: TRBD1
clone size: .
J gene: TRBJ1-2
V gene: TRBV27
CDR3 protein: CASSLSGQEGGGYTF
CDR3 DNA: TGTGCCAGCAGTTTATCGGGACAGGAAGGTGGTGGCTACACCTTC

D gene: .
clone size: once
J gene: TRBJ2-3
V gene: TRBV14
CDR3 protein: CASSQDGGLSTDTQYF
CDR3 DNA: TGTGCCAGCAGCCAAGATGGGGGCCTCTCCACAGATACGCAGTATTTT

D gene: .
clone size: .
J gene: TRBJ2-7
V gene: TRBV18
CDR3 protein: CASSLQGSEQYF
CDR3 DNA: TGTGCCAGCTCGTTACAGGGAAGTGAGCAGTACTTC

D gene: .
clone size: .
J gene: TRBJ2-7
V gene: TRBV30
CDR3 protein: CAWSVNLPGYEQYF
CDR3 DNA: TGTGCCTGGAGTGTGAACCTCCCCGGTTACGAGCAGTACTTC

D gene: .
clone size: .
J gene: TRBJ2-4
V gene: TRBV5-8
CDR3 protein: CASSSPGNIQYF
CDR3 DNA: TGTGCCAGCAGCTCCCCGGGGAACATTCAGTACTTC

D gene: TRBD1
clone size: .
J gene: TRBJ1-2
V gene: TRBV9
CDR3 protein: CASSVVDRERSGYTF
CDR3 DNA: TGTGCCAGCAGCGTAGTGGACAGGGAAAGGAGTGGCTACACCTTC

D gene: TRBD1
clone size: .
J gene: TRBJ1-1
V gene: TRBV6-1
CDR3 protein: CASSEAGTGLEAFF
CDR3 DNA: TGTGCCAGCAGTGAAGCTGGGACAGGCCTTGAAGCTTTCTTT

D gene: TRBD1
clone size: .
J gene: TRBJ1-5
V gene: TRBV2
CDR3 protein: CASRSGQGGNQPQHF
CDR3 DNA: TGTGCCAGCAGATCTGGACAGGGAGGGAATCAGCCCCAGCATTTT

D gene: TRBD1
clone size: few
J gene: TRBJ1-4
V gene: TRBV4-1
CDR3 protein: CASSLRRDRGHATNEKLFF
CDR3 DNA: TGCGCCAGCAGCCTCAGACGCGACAGGGGGCATGCAACTAATGAAAAACTGTTTTTT